The text below deals with one T cell receptor (beta chain). Per the authors' pipeline: Reference gene primer amplification yielded estimated nucleated cell counts. The repertoire was sequenced with immunoSEQ multiplex PCR; TCRdb's copy has only in-frame clones and lacks some. V, J and clone size were drawn from that table, and D and trimming were deduced from the DNA. The sample lists 220,000 or so clones; about nine tenths were seen once. This sample was taken from a study of blood T cell repertoires in COVID-19. The TCR comes from a man aged 55 to 70 who had recovered from COVID-19. Sequences were obtained from peripheral blood.

CDR3 sequence reads: CASSSPGLAGGNNGELFF. CDR3 in DNA: TGTGCCAGCAGTTCCCCCGGACTAGCGGGAGGGAATAACGGGGAGCTGTTTTTT. The rearrangement uses TRBV27 and TRBJ2-2; 15 bases agree with TRBD2. The CDR3 spans 18 residues. CDR1 MNHEY and CDR2 SMNVEV come from the germline V gene (reference sequence). V shed 4 bases, J shed 7 bases, and the junction held 10 bases outside the gene matches.